This passage covers 21 T cell receptor beta chains from one sample sequenced in a study of T cell clones after liver transplantation. Measured with immunoSEQ multiplex PCR; TCRdb has only the in-frame clones, and not every one. This sample yields fewer than 70,000 clones, of which 70% to 75% are seen a single time; 15% belongs to the top ten. The sequencing used CD4+ T cells from blood, collected before liver transplant. Receptor source: a human donor who received a liver transplant.

The V and J genes are TRBV19 and TRBJ1-5; D is undetermined. The CDR3 sequence is 12 residues long. Germline V gene sequence: CDR1 LNHDA, CDR2 SQIVND (reference sequence). V was trimmed by 4 bases and J by 3 bases, leaving 4 bases between them. The CDR3 nucleotides are TGTGCCAGTAGTACCTTCAATCAGCCCCAGCATTTT. This translates into CASSTFNQPQHF. The full variable domain, in which reference TRBV19 and TRBJ1-5 provide the parts outside the CDR3, is DGGITQSPKYLFRKEGQNVTLSCEQNLNHDAMYWYRQDPGQGLRLIYYSQIVNDFQKGDIAEGYSVSREKKESFPLTVTSAQKNPTAFYLCASSTFNQPQHFGDGTRLSIL.

The chain uses TRBV2 and TRBJ2-5; possibly TRBD2 for D (5 bases). Germline V gene data show CDR1 as SNHLY and CDR2 as FYNNEI. V dropped 6 bases and J dropped 4 bases, with 15 bases sitting between them. This CDR3 has 14 amino acids. This CDR3 reads CASRAGRAGETQYF. CDR3 nucleotide sequence: TGTGCCAGCAGGGCGGGTCGGGCTGGAGAGACCCAGTACTTC.

The gene calls are TRBV7-2 and TRBJ2-2; TRBD2 matches at 11 bases. The germline V gene encodes CDR1 SGHTA and CDR2 FQGNSA. CDR3 size: 16 residues. Unmatched junction bases numbered 7, after V lost 3 bases and J lost 7 bases. CDR3 nucleotides: TGTGCCAGCAGCTTCGGTAGCGGGGGGGCCGGCGGGGAGCTGTTTTTT. As protein: CASSFGSGGAGGELFF.

V usage is TRBV14 and J usage is TRBJ2-7; 10 bases are a match to TRBD1. Per germline, CDR1 SGHDN and CDR2 FVKESK. The CDR3 is 14 residues long. The junction had 11 bases not matched to a gene; V was cut back by 6 bases and J by 9 bases. The CDR3 is CASSPGTGASGQYF. In nucleotides, the CDR3 is TGTGCCAGCAGTCCCGGGACAGGGGCCTCAGGGCAGTACTTC.

The chain employs TRBV11-2 and TRBJ2-1, with D tentatively TRBD1 (6 bases). This CDR3 is 14 amino acids long. V lost 0 bases to trimming and J lost 4 bases, with 7 bases between them. Germline CDR1 and CDR2: SGHAT and FQNNGV. The DNA for the CDR3 is TGTGCCAGCAGCTTAGATCAGGGGTACAATGAGCAGTTCTTC. Residues: CASSLDQGYNEQFF.

V gene TRBV2 combines with J gene TRBJ1-2, with D tentatively TRBD1 (6 bases). The germline V gene encodes CDR1 SNHLY and CDR2 FYNNEI. V was shortened by 5 bases and J by 2 bases, with 15 bases between the two germline ends. This CDR3 contains 15 residues. CDR3 residues: CASSSTSTGNYGYTF. DNA for the CDR3: TGTGCCAGCAGTTCTACCTCTACAGGGAACTATGGCTACACCTTC.

V is TRBV5-1 and J is TRBJ1-1, with 7 positions matching TRBD1. This CDR3 spans 16 amino acids. V was clipped by 4 bases and J by 1 base; unmatched bases: 10. CDR1 SGHRS and CDR2 YFSETQ come from the germline V gene. CDR3 protein: CASSETGFPQNTEAFF. The CDR3 region has the DNA TGCGCCAGCAGCGAGACAGGGTTCCCACAGAACACTGAAGCTTTCTTT.

This clone turned up a few times. The chain joins TRBV4-1 to TRBJ1-1, with 8 positions matching TRBD1. The germline CDR1 and CDR2 sequences are MGHRA and YSYEKL. With V trimmed by 2 bases and J by 3 bases, 11 bases remained unmatched. This CDR3 has 17 residues. The CDR3 nucleotides read TGCGCCAGCAGCCAACCTCGACAGGGGAGGATTGACACTGAAGCTTTCTTT. This translates into CASSQPRQGRIDTEAFF.

The chain links TRBV28 to TRBJ2-6; perhaps TRBD2 as D (6 bases). Germline CDR1 is MDHEN and CDR2 is SYDVKM. This CDR3 region has 15 residues. V was clipped by 8 bases and J by 4 bases, with 15 bases between them. The CDR3 here is CASGTLGVGANVLTF. In DNA form, the CDR3 reads TGTGCCAGCGGGACTCTGGGGGTGGGGGCCAACGTCCTGACTTTC.

The chain couples TRBV19 to TRBJ1-1; D unresolved. This CDR3 comprises 13 residues. The germline V gene encodes CDR1 LNHDA and CDR2 SQIVND (reference sequence). V gave up 7 bases and J gave up 4 bases, with 13 bases separating them. CDR3 amino acids: CASTSTAATEAFF. The CDR3 coding sequence is TGTGCCAGTACCTCAACAGCGGCCACTGAAGCTTTCTTT.

Comment on this clone: An end of the junction does not agree with germline; a read error may underlie this. V usage is TRBV28 and J usage is TRBJ1-3, with D unclear. The CDR3 runs 15 residues. Germline CDR1 and CDR2: MDHEN and SYDVKM. DNA of the CDR3: TGTGCCAGCAACGAAAATCGGCAGACTGGGAACACCATATATTTT. It codes for CASNENRQTGNTIYF.

This rearrangement joins TRBV5-4 to TRBJ2-5, with 8 bases fitting TRBD2. Per germline, CDR1 SGHNT and CDR2 YYREEE (reference sequence). V lost 4 bases to trimming and J lost 5 bases; unmatched junction nucleotides: 10. The CDR3 runs to 15 residues. The DNA of the CDR3 is TGTGCCAGCAGCCTGGAGGGGACTAGAAGTGAGACCCAGTACTTC. Amino acids: CASSLEGTRSETQYF.

This clone was detected a few times. The rearrangement uses TRBV19 and TRBJ1-6, with TRBD1 matching over 10 bases. Germline V gene lookup returns CDR1 LNHDA and CDR2 SQIVND (reference sequence). The CDR3 spans 16 residues. Trimming removed 3 bases from V and 10 bases from J; junction bases left unmatched: 9. The chain's CDR3 is CASSINPTGGLSPLHF. The CDR3 region has the DNA TGTGCCAGTAGTATTAACCCGACAGGGGGCCTGTCACCCCTCCACTTT. Drawing the rest from reference TRBV19 and TRBJ1-6, the complete variable domain is DGGITQSPKYLFRKEGQNVTLSCEQNLNHDAMYWYRQDPGQGLRLIYYSQIVNDFQKGDIAEGYSVSREKKESFPLTVTSAQKNPTAFYLCASSINPTGGLSPLHFGNGTRLTVT.

The chain combines TRBV4-2 with TRBJ2-1, with D unclear. Germline loops: CDR1 LGHNA, CDR2 YNFKEQ. This CDR3 contains 13 residues. Trimming left V 0 bases short and J 8 bases short, with 8 bases between. CDR3 in amino acids: CASSQDMEHEQFF. The CDR3 DNA reads as TGTGCCAGCAGCCAAGATATGGAGCATGAGCAGTTCTTC.

This clone was observed a handful of times. The rearrangement joins TRBV2 to TRBJ1-5; 8 nucleotides match TRBD1. The CDR3 contains 14 residues. J gave up 6 bases and V 7 bases, and 8 bases lay outside the gene matches. From germline, CDR1 is SNHLY and CDR2 FYNNEI. CDR3 loop: CASTPDRGSQPQHF. For the CDR3, the DNA is TGTGCCAGCACCCCAGACAGGGGAAGTCAGCCCCAGCATTTT.

The chain links TRBV6-7 to TRBJ1-1; possible D gene TRBD1, 6 bases. TRBV6-7 is sorted into the ORF group, with uncertain function. The CDR3 runs 16 residues. Between the trimmed V and J ends, which lost 6 bases and 4 bases, there was a span of 21 bases. The CDR3 loop is CASSLPEEWGLTEAFF. The CDR3 coding sequence is TGTGCCAGCAGCCTTCCCGAGGAATGGGGGCTCACTGAAGCTTTCTTT.

This clone was picked up a small number of times. One end of the junction fails to match germline, which may point to a read error. The CDR3 sequence: CASSQGMVGGWNTEAFF. The CDR3 DNA is TGCGCCAGCAGTCAAGGAATGGTGGGGGGGTGGAACACTGAAGCTTTCTTT. The rearrangement links TRBV4-1 to TRBJ1-1; possibly TRBD1 for D (5 bases). Germline V lookup: CDR1 MGHRA, CDR2 YSYEKL. The CDR3 is 17 amino acids.

The CDR3 sequence is CASSHGTSGGYNEQFF. CDR3 in DNA: TGCGCCAGCAGCCACGGGACTAGCGGGGGGTACAATGAGCAGTTCTTC. The rearrangement uses TRBV23-1 and TRBJ2-1, with 15 bases that match TRBD2. TRBV23-1 is marked as an open reading frame, function uncertain. This CDR3 is built from 16 residues. The junction had 4 bases not matched to a gene; V was cut back by 6 bases and J by 4 bases.

This chain uses TRBV20-1 with TRBJ2-1, with D unclear. Germline V gene lookup returns CDR1 DFQATT and CDR2 SNEGSKA (reference sequence). V lost 4 bases, J lost 8 bases, and 9 bases lay in between. CDR3 length: 11 amino acids. The CDR3 reads CSANLVYEQFF. CDR3 DNA sequence: TGCAGTGCTAACTTAGTCTATGAGCAGTTCTTC.

The rearrangement joins TRBV28 to TRBJ1-6; D is possibly TRBD1 (6 bases). Trimming took off 5 bases at V and 0 bases at J, with 11 bases between the two ends. The V gene's germline CDR1 is MDHEN and CDR2 SYDVKM. The CDR3 extends over 16 amino acids. The CDR3 region is CASSRAGDSYNSPLHF. Here the CDR3 DNA reads TGTGCCAGCAGTCGGGCAGGGGACTCCTATAATTCACCCCTCCACTTT.

The J gene is TRBJ1-4, the V gene TRBV9, with 10 bases identical to TRBD1. The CDR3 is made up of 15 amino acids. Germline CDR1 and CDR2: SGDLS and YYNGEE. With V trimmed by 4 bases and J by 7 bases, 7 bases remained unmatched. The CDR3 DNA is TGTGCCAGCAGCCCCCGACAGGGGGCGAGTGAAAAACTGTTTTTT. Amino acid sequence: CASSPRQGASEKLFF.